This record covers a single T cell receptor (beta chain). The data derive from a study of T cell repertoires in cytomegalovirus infection. MiXCR, run by TCRdb on the reads, gives a single entry per CDR3 protein. The table shows 630,000 or so distinct CDR3 sequences, with approximately 24% occurring only once. The CDR3 is 15 amino acids. The V end lost 6 bases, the J end lost 4 bases, and 18 bases lay between the germline ends. CDR1 and CDR2 (germline): SNHLY, FYNNEI. The clonotype comes from a human donor in good health (CMV status not recorded). Some clones in this sample may be carry-over from other donors' samples. The V gene is TRBV2, the J gene TRBJ1-1; tentative D call: TRBD1 (6 bases). The sequenced sample was CD8+ T cells from PBMCs. The CDR3: CASRGGGSKTTEAFF. Here the CDR3 DNA reads TGTGCCAGCAGGGGGGGGGGCTCCAAGACCACTGAAGCTTTCTTT.